The 8 T cell receptor beta chains below come from one sample, sequenced in a study of PD-L1 blockade in urothelial cancer. Time point here: pretreatment peripheral blood. TCRdb's copy holds only in-frame clones and misses some; the assay was immunoSEQ multiplex PCR. The data hold 50,000 to 75,000 clones, with 75% to 90% observed a single time. The material sequenced was PBMCs, taken around atezolizumab (anti-PD-L1) treatment. Source of these receptors: a man between 70 and 80 years old with urothelial cancer.

This clone was picked up one time. The chain joins TRBV10-3 to TRBJ2-5, with 7 bases aligning to TRBD2. The CDR3 contains 14 residues. V lost 4 bases to trimming and J lost 2 bases; unmatched junction nucleotides: 4. Germline V gene sequence: CDR1 ENHRY, CDR2 SYGVKD. CDR3 DNA sequence: TGTGCCATCAGTGTGGGGGGGTTTCAAGAGACCCAGTACTTC. Translated: CAISVGGFQETQYF.

V and J are TRBV10-3 and TRBJ1-5; a possible D gene is TRBD1 (6 bases). Germline V CDR1 and CDR2: ENHRY, SYGVKD. Trimming stripped 0 bases from V and 2 bases from J, with 8 bases between. The CDR3 contains 15 residues. DNA of the CDR3: TGTGCCATCAGTGAGTCCTGGACAGGCAATCAGCCCCAGCATTTT. Translation: CAISESWTGNQPQHF.

This chain links TRBV11-3 with TRBJ1-1, with TRBD1 as a possible D gene (5 bases). This CDR3 has 13 amino acids. V was shortened by 6 bases and J by 3 bases, with 11 bases between the two germline ends. Germline CDR1 SGHNT, CDR2 YENEEA. The CDR3 sequence is CASSHDRHTEAFF. Written as DNA, the CDR3 is TGTGCCAGCAGTCATGACAGACACACTGAAGCTTTCTTT.

CDR3 sequence: CASNRVGEKLFF. The CDR3 nucleotides read TGTGCCAGTAACAGGGTGGGTGAAAAACTGTTTTTT. V and J are TRBV19 and TRBJ1-4; a weak D match, TRBD1 (6 bases). V was pared by 7 bases and J by 7 bases, with 10 bases between. Germline V gives CDR1 LNHDA, CDR2 SQIVND (reference sequence). The CDR3 extends over 12 amino acids.

This rearrangement joins TRBV29-1 to TRBJ2-7, with TRBD1 as a possible D gene (6 bases). CDR1 SQVTM and CDR2 ANQGSEA come from the germline V gene. Deletions cut 4 bases from V and 0 bases from J, with 19 bases between. The CDR3 is 16 amino acids. Written as DNA, the CDR3 is TGCAGCGTTGCTACTGGGGGCTACCTTCGCTCCTACGAGCAGTACTTC. It yields the protein CSVATGGYLRSYEQYF.

The chain has TRBV4-1 and TRBJ2-1, with TRBD1 matching 9 bases. The CDR3 consists of 14 residues. From germline, CDR1 is MGHRA and CDR2 YSYEKL. V shed 4 bases and J 12 bases; nucleotides not matched to a gene: 10. CDR3 coding DNA: TGCGCCAGCAGCCCCGGACAGGGGCAGGTTGTGCAGTTCTTC. This translates into CASSPGQGQVVQFF.

The chain uses TRBV5-1 and TRBJ2-7, with 7 bases that match TRBD1. The CDR3 has 15 residues. Germline trimming cut 3 bases from V and 3 bases from J; bases unmatched to any gene: 9. CDR1 is SGHRS and CDR2 is YFSETQ in the germline V gene. The CDR3 sequence is CASSSLRQGIYEQYF. The DNA for the CDR3 is TGCGCCAGCAGCTCCTTGCGACAGGGTATCTACGAGCAGTACTTC.

The V and J genes are TRBV27 and TRBJ2-2; D call uncertain. The CDR3 is 15 amino acids. Looked up from germline, CDR1 is MNHEY and CDR2 is SMNVEV (reference sequence). Trimming took off 0 bases at V and 2 bases at J, with 7 bases between the two ends. Written as DNA, the CDR3 is TGTGCCAGCAGTTTATCGTATCGTAACACCGGGGAGCTGTTTTTT. Its translation is CASSLSYRNTGELFF.